Ten or more counts support the clone carrying this T cell receptor (beta chain). Its target is not known. For the second PCR, which ran for roughly 6 to 12 cycles, a sample-barcoded 5' primer and a J-beta primer mix were used. A template-switch adaptor that had 12 random nucleotides put a tag on each cDNA molecule. A single record per CDR3 protein comes from TCRdb applying MiXCR to the 5' RACE reads. The profile shows about 1.5 million distinct CDR3 sequences, 35% to 45% of them singletons. V lost 6 bases and J 3 bases, leaving 11 bases between the germline ends. The CDR3 extends over 13 amino acids. Germline CDR1 and CDR2: MNHEY and SMNVEV (reference sequence). Per-sample yields of isolated PBMCs were at least 6.5 million. This entry is derived from a study of blood T cells in healthy people across ages. Study-level results: Long-lived donors exceeded aged donors in naive CD4+ cells and diversity. With donor CMV status unknown, expanded clonotype changes were possibly confounded.

The genes are TRBV27 and TRBJ1-2; D is perhaps TRBD1 (6 bases). The material sequenced was blood. The clonotype was recovered from a woman younger than 30 in good health. The CDR3 is CASSSQGYYGYTF. CDR3 bases: TGTGCCAGCAGCTCACAGGGTTACTATGGCTACACCTTC.